This TCR beta chain was identified during a study of blood T cells in healthy people across ages. Study overall: Template switching captured about one barcoded beta molecule per two T cells.

With a J-beta primer mix and a sample-barcoded 5' primer, a second PCR ran about 7 to 12 cycles. TCRdb passed the 5' RACE reads through MiXCR, listing each CDR3 protein once. The sample lists roughly 1,500,000 distinct CDR3 sequences, 42% occurring once. Regarding the study as a whole: While age rose, TCR beta diversity per million T cells dropped in a roughly linear way. Higher diversity, along with more naive CD4+ cells, distinguished long-lived donors from aged donors.

Every sample gave at least 5 micrograms of total RNA when it was extracted. CDR3 size: 16 residues. V was clipped by 3 bases and J by 8 bases; unmatched bases: 11. Germline V CDR1 and CDR2: SGHTA, FQGNSA. Concerning this clonotype: Its antigen is not known.

The V and J genes are TRBV7-2 and TRBJ1-1; TRBD1 aligns across 11 bases. Sequencing was performed on blood. This clonotype was sampled from a woman younger than 35 in good health. CDR3 coding DNA: TGTGCCAGCAGCTTCCGTAAGGGGACAGGGGGACCCGAAGCTTTCTTT. Protein: CASSFRKGTGGPEAFF.